What follows is one TCR beta chain and its context. Its antigen is still unknown. This record belongs to a study of human thymus T cells. General study findings and limits: What appeared biased in thymic and blood repertoires was the usage of V and J genes. Related studies found that unrelated individuals share highly overlapping thymic repertoires.

Sequencing was performed with immunoSEQ multiplex PCR; in TCRdb, only in-frame clones are kept and a portion is missing. The sample includes tens of thousands of clones, over 85% of them seen just once. The thymus was resected at corrective cardiac surgery. Donor material was obtained from healthy Finnish infants undergoing corrective surgery for congenital heart defects. The V segment lost 0 bases and the J segment 3 bases; nucleotides outside the gene matches: 11. CDR1 and CDR2 from the germline V gene are SQVTM and ANQGSEA. The CDR3 is made up of 16 amino acids. This rearrangement joins TRBV29-1 to TRBJ2-7, with TRBD1 matching over 7 bases. Specimen: thymus tissue. This receptor was identified in a girl under three years old with a congenital heart defect but otherwise immunologically healthy. The CDR3 region has the DNA TGCAGCGTTGAAGATTTTACGGCAGGGGGTCACTACGAGCAGTACTTC. Encoded protein: CSVEDFTAGGHYEQYF.